The rows below give T cell receptor beta chains drawn from one sample of a study of Ad26.COV2.S vaccination and SARS-CoV-2 variants. Repertoires were generated with immunoSEQ multiplex PCR, while TCRdb's copy carries only in-frame clones and drops some. The sample comprises hundreds of thousands of clones, 92% of which are singletons, and about 1.7% rests with the top ten. Sequences were derived from peripheral blood, sampled in a trial of Ad26.COV2.S vaccine versus placebo. The receptors originated from a person aged 18-65 years who received the Ad26.COV2.S COVID-19 vaccine or a placebo. Each CDR3 is given with its conserved first and last residue. A D gene is named only where the DNA matches it firmly. Rows give clone size only sometimes, using once, few, many, or a class for an expanded clone.

V gene,D gene,clone size,J gene,CDR3 protein,CDR3 DNA
TRBV12-3/TRBV12-4,-,few,TRBJ2-7,CASSLSRNEQYF,TGTGCCAGCAGTTTATCGCGGAACGAGCAGTACTTC
TRBV7-8,-,-,TRBJ2-7,CASSFDPPSYSEQYF,TGTGCCAGCAGCTTCGACCCTCCTTCCTACTCGGAGCAGTACTTC
TRBV5-5,-,-,TRBJ2-3,CASSEYLRSTDTQYF,TGTGCCAGTTCCGAGTACCTTCGAAGCACAGATACGCAGTATTTT
TRBV6-5,-,-,TRBJ1-1,CASTTSGMMNTEAFF,TGTGCCAGCACCACAAGCGGGATGATGAACACTGAAGCTTTCTTT
TRBV3-1/TRBV3-2,-,-,TRBJ2-6,CASLSAGANVLTF,TGTGCCAGCCTGAGCGCTGGGGCCAACGTCCTGACTTTC
TRBV19,-,-,TRBJ1-6,CASNSRESNSPLHF,TGTGCCAGTAACTCCAGGGAGAGTAATTCACCCCTCCACTTT
TRBV19,-,once,TRBJ2-7,CASSIGSDYEQYF,TGTGCCAGTAGTATAGGGTCAGACTACGAGCAGTACTTC
TRBV6-5,TRBD1,-,TRBJ2-2,CASSYMGQGGSGELFF,TGTGCCAGCAGTTATATGGGACAGGGTGGGTCCGGGGAGCTGTTTTTT
TRBV13,TRBD1,-,TRBJ1-3,CASSPEGDSFRNTIYF,TGTGCCAGCAGCCCAGAGGGGGACAGTTTTAGAAACACCATATATTTT
TRBV7-9,-,-,TRBJ2-6,CASSPPESSGANVLTF,TGTGCCAGCAGCCCGCCTGAGAGCTCTGGGGCCAACGTCCTGACTTTC
TRBV11-2,TRBD2,-,TRBJ2-5,CASSLIPRGGAQETQYF,TGTGCCAGCAGCTTAATCCCGCGCGGGGGAGCCCAAGAGACCCAGTACTTC
TRBV7-2,TRBD1,-,TRBJ2-7,CASSLYLQGLDEQYF,TGTGCCAGCAGCTTATATCTACAGGGGCTTGACGAGCAGTACTTC
TRBV4-1,-,once,TRBJ1-2,CASSQGAGRGDYGYTF,TGCGCCAGCAGCCAGGGAGCGGGTCGAGGCGACTATGGCTACACCTTC
TRBV27,TRBD1,-,TRBJ2-7,CASSLSGTGYPAYEQYF,TGTGCCAGCAGTTTATCCGGGACAGGGTACCCCGCCTACGAGCAGTACTTC